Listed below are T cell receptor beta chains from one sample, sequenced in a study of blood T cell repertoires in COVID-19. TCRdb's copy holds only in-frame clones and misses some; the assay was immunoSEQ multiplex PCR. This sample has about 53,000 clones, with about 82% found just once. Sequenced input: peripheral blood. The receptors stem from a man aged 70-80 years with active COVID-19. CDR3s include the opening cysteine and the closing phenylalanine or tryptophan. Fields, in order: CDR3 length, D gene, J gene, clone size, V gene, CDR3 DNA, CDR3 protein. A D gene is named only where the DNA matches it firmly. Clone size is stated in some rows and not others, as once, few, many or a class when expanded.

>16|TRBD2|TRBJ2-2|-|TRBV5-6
TGTGCCAGCAGCTGGACCTGGGGAGGGGACACCGGGGAGCTGTTTTTT
CASSWTWGGDTGELFF
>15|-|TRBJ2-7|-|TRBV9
TGTGCCAGCAGCGTAGCTGCAGGGGCTTCCTACGAGCAGTACTTC
CASSVAAGASYEQYF
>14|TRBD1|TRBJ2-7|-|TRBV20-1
TGCAGTGCCAGTCCCGGGACAGCTTTCTACGAGCAGTACTTC
CSASPGTAFYEQYF
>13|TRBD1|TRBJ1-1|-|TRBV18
TGTGCCAGTTCATCTGACAGGGATACTGAAGCTTTCTTT
CASSSDRDTEAFF
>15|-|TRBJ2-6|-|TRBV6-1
TGTGCCAGCAGTGAAGGGACAACTGGGGCCAACGTCCTGACTTTC
CASSEGTTGANVLTF
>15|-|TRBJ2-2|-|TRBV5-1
TGCGCCAGCAGCTTAACAGCCCTTAACACCGGGGAGCTGTTTTTT
CASSLTALNTGELFF
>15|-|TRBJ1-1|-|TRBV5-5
TGTGCCAGCAGCTCCCTCGGGGGGAGGGACACTGAAGCTTTCTTT
CASSSLGGRDTEAFF
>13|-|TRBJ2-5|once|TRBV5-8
TGTGCCAGCAGCTTGAACCGCGGGGAGACCCAGTACTTC
CASSLNRGETQYF
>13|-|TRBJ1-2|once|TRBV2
TGTGCCAGCAGTGTTTACAGCCCCTATGGCTACACCTTC
CASSVYSPYGYTF
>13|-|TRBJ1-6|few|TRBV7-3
TGTGCCAGCAGCTCTATCCCCAATTCACCCCTCCACTTT
CASSSIPNSPLHF
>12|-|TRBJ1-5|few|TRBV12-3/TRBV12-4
TGTGCCAGCAGTTTATTGGGCCAGCCCCAGCATTTT
CASSLLGQPQHF
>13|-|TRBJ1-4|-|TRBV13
TGTGCCAGCAGCCCCTGGCGGAATGAAAAACTGTTTTTT
CASSPWRNEKLFF
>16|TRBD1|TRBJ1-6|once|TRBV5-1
TGCGCCAGCAGCTTGAACCCACAGGGGAGGAATTCACCCCTCCACTTT
CASSLNPQGRNSPLHF
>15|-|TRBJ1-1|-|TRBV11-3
TGTGCCAGCAGCTTACGGGTGTCCCCGTCCACTGAAGCTTTCTTT
CASSLRVSPSTEAFF
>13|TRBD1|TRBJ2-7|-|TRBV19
TGTGCCACCGCGACAGGGAAGTCCTACGAGCAGTACTTC
CATATGKSYEQYF
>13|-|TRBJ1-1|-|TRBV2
TGTGCCAGCAGTGTGACAGAAAGCACTGAAGCTTTCTTT
CASSVTESTEAFF
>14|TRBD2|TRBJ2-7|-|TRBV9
TGTGCCAGCAGCCCCGGGACTAAGTCCTACGAGCAGTACTTC
CASSPGTKSYEQYF
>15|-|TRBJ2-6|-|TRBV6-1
TGTGCCAGCAGTGAAACAGGGCTTGGGGCCAACGTCCTGACTTTC
CASSETGLGANVLTF
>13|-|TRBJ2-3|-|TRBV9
TGTGCCAGCAGGAGGGTCCTCACAGATACGCAGTATTTT
CASRRVLTDTQYF
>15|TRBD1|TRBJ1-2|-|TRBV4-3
TGCGCCAGCAGCCAAGATCGGGCAGGGGGAACTGGCTACACCTTC
CASSQDRAGGTGYTF
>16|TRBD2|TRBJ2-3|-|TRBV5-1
TGCGCCAGCAGCTCTGCTAGCGGGGGGGGTGTGGATACGCAGTATTTT
CASSSASGGGVDTQYF
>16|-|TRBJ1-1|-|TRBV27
TGTGCCAGCAGTCCCCGGACAACCCATATGAACACTGAAGCTTTCTTT
CASSPRTTHMNTEAFF
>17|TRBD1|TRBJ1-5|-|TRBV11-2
TGTGCCAGCAGCTTAGGCTCTGGGACAGGGCCCAATCAGCCCCAGCATTTT
CASSLGSGTGPNQPQHF
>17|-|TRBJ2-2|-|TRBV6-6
TGTGCCAGCAGTCCCTCTGGCCCAGGGGCTAACACCGGGGAGCTGTTTTTT
CASSPSGPGANTGELFF
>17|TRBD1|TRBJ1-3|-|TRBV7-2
TGTGCCAGCAGCTTGGGGGCAGGGGGATACTCTGGAAACACCATATATTTT
CASSLGAGGYSGNTIYF
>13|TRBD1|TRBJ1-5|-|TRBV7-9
TGTGCCAGCAGCCCCAGGGGGGATCAGCCCCAGCATTTT
CASSPRGDQPQHF
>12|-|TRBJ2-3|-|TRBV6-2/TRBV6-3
TGTGCCAGCAGTTACTTACGCGCTACGCAGTATTTT
CASSYLRATQYF
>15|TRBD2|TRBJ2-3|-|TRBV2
TGTGCCAGCAGTGAGGAGCGGGGGGCATCGGATACGCAGTATTTT
CASSEERGASDTQYF
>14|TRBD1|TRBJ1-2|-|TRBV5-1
TGCGCCAGCAGCCCCCGGGACAGGGGTTTTGGCTACACCTTC
CASSPRDRGFGYTF
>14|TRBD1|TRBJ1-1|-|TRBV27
TGTGCCAGCACCCAGGACAGGGACAACACTGAAGCTTTCTTT
CASTQDRDNTEAFF
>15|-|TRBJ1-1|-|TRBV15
TGTGCCACCAGCAGAGATAAGGGAGAGAACACTGAAGCTTTCTTT
CATSRDKGENTEAFF
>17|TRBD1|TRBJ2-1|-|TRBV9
TGTGCCAGCAGCGTAGTTCCGGGACAGGGGACGAACAATGAGCAGTTCTTC
CASSVVPGQGTNNEQFF
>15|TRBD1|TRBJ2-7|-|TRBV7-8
TGTGCCAGCAGCCGTACAGGGGCCGGGGAGTACGAGCAGTACTTC
CASSRTGAGEYEQYF
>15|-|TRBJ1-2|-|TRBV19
TGTGCCAGTAGTCCCGGGACTGCCACTAACTATGGCTACACCTTC
CASSPGTATNYGYTF
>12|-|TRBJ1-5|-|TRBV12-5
TGTGCTAGTGGTTCGAGTGTTCAGCCCCAGCATTTT
CASGSSVQPQHF
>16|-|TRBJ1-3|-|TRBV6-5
TGTGCCAGCAGTTACTCAGCAGGGCCCTCTGGAAACACCATATATTTT
CASSYSAGPSGNTIYF